The 13 T cell receptor beta chains in this list originate from one sample, sequenced in a study of post-analysis software for immune sequencing data. TCR beta libraries were prepared from cDNA with unique molecular identifiers. TCRdb reprocessed the PCR reads with MiXCR, giving one entry per CDR3 protein. The repertoire includes 600,000 to 700,000 distinct CDR3 sequences, 55% to 70% of them detected once, and around 11% sits in the top ten. The antigens for these receptors are not known. General study points: Among five TRBV segments more frequent in patients than controls were TRBV5-6, TRBV5-1 and TRBV20-1.

Sequencing was performed on blood. The receptors were sampled from a girl aged 2-10 years with multiple sclerosis.

A note on this clonotype: A much larger clone lies a single base off, so this may be a read error. The V gene is TRBV20-1, the J gene TRBJ2-1; 10 bases align to TRBD2. CDR1 DFQATT and CDR2 SNEGSKA come from the germline V gene (reference sequence). V trimming: 4 bases; J trimming: 5 bases; junction bases outside the gene matches: 2. The CDR3 runs 13 residues. The CDR3 region is CSAKGLADNEQFF. DNA for the CDR3: TGCAGTGCTAAAGGACTAGCGGACAATGAGCAGTTCTTC.

This clonotype was recorded a few times. The chain couples TRBV5-1 to TRBJ2-5; D not resolved. The germline gives CDR1 SGHRS, CDR2 YFSETQ. The CDR3 has 14 amino acids. V was shortened by 0 bases and J by 4 bases, with 10 bases between the two germline ends. CDR3 residues: CASSLVTDGETQYF. The CDR3 region has the DNA TGCGCCAGCAGCTTGGTGACTGACGGAGAGACCCAGTACTTC.

This clonotype was observed a few times. This chain's CDR3 is CSVEDVAVTDTQYF. CDR3 nucleotide sequence: TGCAGCGTTGAAGATGTAGCGGTCACAGATACGCAGTATTTT. The rearrangement joins TRBV29-1 to TRBJ2-3; a weak D match, TRBD2 (6 bases). V was cut by 0 bases and J by 2 bases, with 9 bases left in between. Germline V CDR1 and CDR2: SQVTM, ANQGSEA. The CDR3 spans 14 residues.

The rearrangement joins TRBV20-1 to TRBJ2-5, with 7 bases that match TRBD1. The V and J ends lost 6 bases and 2 bases, in that order; junction bases with no gene match: 9. CDR3 size: 14 residues. Germline V CDR1 and CDR2: DFQATT, SNEGSKA (reference sequence). CDR3 in DNA: TGCAGTGCGCGCAAACCGGGACAGCAAGAGACCCAGTACTTC. Translating it yields CSARKPGQQETQYF.

V and J are TRBV20-1 and TRBJ2-7, with 7 bases aligning to TRBD1. The CDR3 length is 15 residues. Germline lookup yields CDR1 DFQATT and CDR2 SNEGSKA (reference sequence). The junction had 5 bases not matched to a gene; V was cut back by 0 bases and J by 0 bases. Here the CDR3 reads CSARDRDRSSYEQYF. For the CDR3, the DNA is TGCAGTGCTAGAGATCGGGACAGATCCTCCTACGAGCAGTACTTC.

Written as DNA, the CDR3 is TGCAGTGCTAGAAACAGGGGACGGGATCAGCCCCAGCATTTT. It is translated as CSARNRGRDQPQHF. The V gene is TRBV20-1, the J gene TRBJ1-5, with 7 bases that match TRBD1. CDR1 DFQATT and CDR2 SNEGSKA come from the germline V gene (reference sequence). V gave up 2 bases and J gave up 5 bases; unmatched junction bases: 6. CDR3 length equals 14 residues.

The sample holds a few counts of this clonotype. The chain carries TRBV7-2 and TRBJ2-5; no firm D call. CDR3 length: 14 amino acids. V dropped 5 bases and J dropped 5 bases, with 15 bases sitting between them. Germline V lookup: CDR1 SGHTA, CDR2 FQGNSA. Here the CDR3 DNA reads TGTGCCAGCAGCAAAGACGGACCCGCGGAGACCCAGTACTTC. This gives the protein CASSKDGPAETQYF.

In its sample, this clonotype was seen a few times. This chain connects TRBV25-1 to TRBJ2-1; maybe TRBD1 (6 bases). This CDR3 is 11 amino acids long. Germline assignment: CDR1 MGHDK and CDR2 SYGVNS. V was cut by 4 bases and J by 11 bases, with 9 bases left in between. CDR3 sequence reads: CASSGQDKQFF. The CDR3 nucleotides read TGTGCCAGCAGTGGACAGGATAAGCAGTTCTTC.

This clonotype occurred a few times. The rearrangement uses TRBV4-2 and TRBJ2-5; 7 bases line up with TRBD2. Germline V gives CDR1 LGHNA, CDR2 YNFKEQ. The V segment lost 3 bases and the J segment 3 bases; nucleotides outside the gene matches: 10. This CDR3 spans 16 amino acids. The CDR3 here is CASSQRGMSGEETQYF. CDR3 in DNA: TGTGCCAGCAGCCAGCGGGGGATGAGCGGGGAAGAGACCCAGTACTTC.

The chain has TRBV12-3 or TRBV12-4 and TRBJ1-5; no reliable D call. V was trimmed by 3 bases and J by 6 bases, leaving 12 bases between them. This CDR3 comprises 14 residues. The CDR3 DNA is TGTGCCAGCAGTTTCCAAGGGTTGGGTCAGCCCCAGCATTTT. Translation gives CASSFQGLGQPQHF.

The rearrangement uses TRBV7-9 and TRBJ1-2; D may be TRBD1 (5 bases). CDR3 size: 14 residues. Germline V lookup: CDR1 SEHNR, CDR2 FQNEAQ (reference sequence). Trimming pared 5 bases from V and 4 bases from J, leaving 14 bases between. CDR3 DNA sequence: TGTGCCAGCAGCCCTATTGGGGGTAGCTATGGCTACACCTTC. This sequence encodes CASSPIGGSYGYTF.

This clonotype has more than one count but fewer than ten. The rearrangement uses TRBV10-3 and TRBJ1-6; TRBD1 might be the D (6 bases). This CDR3 has 13 residues. V lost 6 bases to trimming and J lost 8 bases, with 11 bases between them. The germline V gene has CDR1 ENHRY and CDR2 SYGVKD. CDR3 nucleotides: TGTGCCATCAGCCGACAGGACGATTCACCCCTCCACTTT. Translating gives CAISRQDDSPLHF.

J is TRBJ1-2 and V is TRBV25-1; D remains ambiguous. V was trimmed by 5 bases and J by 7 bases, leaving 8 bases between them. CDR3 length: 11 amino acids. Germline loops: CDR1 MGHDK, CDR2 SYGVNS. CDR3 region: CASSRKGGYTF. The CDR3 bases are TGTGCCAGCAGTCGAAAGGGTGGCTACACCTTC.